These 8 T cell receptor beta chains came from one sample sequenced in a study of blood T cell repertoires in COVID-19. TCRdb's table, derived via immunoSEQ multiplex PCR, lists solely in-frame clones and lacks some. This sample has some 150,000 clones; 70% to 90% occur once, and the top ten carry 0.7% to 0.9%. The sequencing sample was made of PBMCs or T cells enriched from blood (not recorded which). Source of these receptors: a woman aged 18-30 years who had recovered from COVID-19.

V and J are TRBV14 and TRBJ2-1; TRBD2 aligns across 8 bases. CDR1 is SGHDN, CDR2 FVKESK, per germline. This CDR3 contains 16 residues. The ends lost 4 bases at V and 4 bases at J; junction bases unmatched: 9. The CDR3 protein is CASSPLMGLGYNEQFF. The DNA for the CDR3 is TGTGCCAGCAGCCCCTTGATGGGACTAGGATACAATGAGCAGTTCTTC. The full variable domain, its missing parts supplied by reference TRBV14 and TRBJ2-1, is EAGVTQFPSHSVIEKGQTVTLRCDPISGHDNLYWYRRVMGKEIKFLLHFVKESKQDESGMPNNRFLAERTGGTYSTLKVQPAELEDSGVYFCASSPLMGLGYNEQFFGPGTRLTVL.

This chain joins TRBV2 and TRBJ2-7; no clear D gene. The CDR3 extends over 8 amino acids. V was cut by 7 bases and J by 11 bases, with 6 bases left in between. In germline, CDR1 is SNHLY, CDR2 FYNNEI. CDR3 sequence reads: CASNPEYF. In nucleotides, the CDR3 is TGTGCCAGCAACCCGGAGTACTTC.

The chain couples TRBV4-1 to TRBJ1-5, with 7 bases that match TRBD1. CDR1 MGHRA and CDR2 YSYEKL come from the germline V gene. V dropped 4 bases and J dropped 2; count of bases not matched to a gene: 11. The CDR3 length is 17 residues. CDR3 residues: CASSRDEQGIGNQPQHF. In nucleotides, the CDR3 is TGCGCCAGCAGCCGGGATGAACAGGGGATCGGCAATCAGCCCCAGCATTTT.

V usage is TRBV5-1 and J usage is TRBJ1-2; tentative D call: TRBD1 (5 bases). From germline, CDR1 is SGHRS and CDR2 YFSETQ. The CDR3 covers 15 residues. Trimming took off 3 bases at V and 3 bases at J, with 15 bases between the two ends. For the CDR3, the DNA is TGCGCCAGCAGCTGGGGGGGTCCAAGTGACTATGGCTACACCTTC. It yields the protein CASSWGGPSDYGYTF.

The chain carries TRBV30 and TRBJ2-7; maybe TRBD2 (6 bases). Trimming stripped 0 bases from V and 4 bases from J, with 16 bases between. This CDR3 comprises 15 residues. From germline, CDR1 is GTSNPN and CDR2 SVGIG (reference sequence). Written as DNA, the CDR3 is TGTGCCTGGAGTGTACATGGTCTGGGGGGTTACGAGCAGTACTTC. This encodes CAWSVHGLGGYEQYF.

The gene calls are TRBV6-4 and TRBJ1-1; D gene unclear. CDR3 size: 14 residues. V lost 0 bases and J 1 base, leaving 6 bases between the germline ends. Germline-derived CDR1 and CDR2 are MRHNA and SNTAGT. The CDR3 is CASSDSPGNTEAFF. DNA for the CDR3: TGTGCCAGCAGTGACTCCCCGGGGAACACTGAAGCTTTCTTT.

The chain joins TRBV28 to TRBJ2-2, with TRBD2 matching over 9 bases. Unmatched junction bases numbered 7, after V lost 6 bases and J lost 5 bases. Germline CDR1 reads MDHEN; CDR2 reads SYDVKM. The CDR3 is 15 residues long. This CDR3 reads CASSEGLAVTGELFF. The CDR3 DNA sequence: TGTGCCAGCAGCGAGGGACTAGCCGTAACCGGGGAGCTGTTTTTT.

This chain joins TRBV29-1 and TRBJ1-1; perhaps TRBD1 as D (6 bases). Germline values: CDR1 SQVTM, CDR2 ANQGSEA. The CDR3 sequence is 11 residues long. Trimming left V 4 bases short and J 11 bases short, with 14 bases between. In nucleotides, the CDR3 is TGCAGCGTTGTCCAGGGGTACAAGGCTTTCTTT. Its protein product is CSVVQGYKAFF.